The 29 T cell receptor delta chains listed next were all sequenced from one sample in a study of γδ T cells in repeated Plasmodium falciparum infection. TCRdb reran clone calling via CATT on the multiplex PCR reads. The top ten hold about 24% of the sample, which has some 51,000 delta-chain clones, around 2% seen once. Bulk repertoires came from Vgamma9/Vdelta2+ or Vdelta2-negative gammadelta T cells flow-sorted from PBMC. The sample comprised gamma-delta T cells from blood. The receptors come from a pool of human donors (malaria-infected and uninfected, not separated).

This clone showed up just a few times. The likely explanation is a read error, given a far larger clone one base away. Other DNA sequences in the same sample also yield this CDR3. This chain connects TRDV2 to TRDJ3, with 8 positions matching TRDD3. TCRdb supplies no J gene; here it was assigned by aligning the nucleotide sequence to germline. The CDR3 sequence is 20 residues long. Looked up from germline, CDR1 is GEAIGNYY and CDR2 is EKD. The CDR3 DNA follows: TGTGCCTGTGACATTTTACTGGGGGTCCCTGGGCCCTGGGACACCCGTCAGATGTTTTTC. This gives the protein CACDILLGVPGPWDTRQMFF.

This clone was seen a few times. This likely came from a read error, as a far larger clone is one base away. Other DNA sequences from this sample encode an identical CDR3 as well. The V gene is TRAV38-2/DV8, the J gene TRDJ1; 11 nucleotides line up with TRDD3. TCRdb records no J gene; here it was assigned by comparing the DNA to germline. Germline V gene sequence: CDR1 TSESDYY, CDR2 QEAYKQQN. The CDR3 loop spans 17 amino acids. CDR3 nucleotide sequence: TGTGCCTTCCAGGGGGATGGGGGATACGGAGGCACCGATAAACTCATCTTT. Its protein product is CAFQGDGGYGGTDKLIF.

This clone has ten or more counts. This likely reflects a read error, since a far larger clone is one base away. Other nucleotide sequences from this sample produce the same CDR3. The chain combines TRDV3 with TRDJ1, with D maybe TRDD2 (6 bases). Here the J gene came from matching the DNA to germline, since TCRdb omits it. The CDR3 contains 17 residues. The V and J ends lost 3 bases and 7 bases respectively, with 30 bases between them. CDR1 TVYSNPD and CDR2 GDNSRS come from the germline V gene (reference sequence). CDR3 DNA sequence: TGTGCCTTACCAGTTCCCTTCCACCCGTCCCATAGAGGTAAACTCATCTTT. Translating it yields CALPVPFHPSHRGKLIF.

As to this clone: The TCRdb record carries a much larger clone's protein, which differs from this DNA's translation at residue 10; a read error is the likely cause, and the protein listed here is the DNA translation. The chain employs TRDV3 and TRDJ1; 8 bases are a match to TRDD3. The J gene, absent from TCRdb, was called here by matching the DNA to germline. CDR1 TVYSNPD and CDR2 GDNSRS come from the germline V gene (reference sequence). The CDR3 runs 23 residues. V was clipped by 1 base and J by 0 bases; unmatched bases: 31. The CDR3 coding sequence is TGTGCCTTTATCTCTCGCGCCTACATCGATTCTTACTGGGGGTCCCGGTACACCGATAAACTCATCTTT. It yields the protein CAFISRAYIDSYWGSRYTDKLIF.

The sample holds a few counts of this clone. Translating this DNA gives a protein that differs at residue 4 from the TCRdb one, which belongs to a much larger clone; a read error is likely, and the protein shown is this translation. The chain joins TRDV1 to TRDJ1; the D gene is possibly TRDD3 (5 bases). Since TCRdb gives no J gene, matching the DNA to germline was used here to assign it. CDR3 size: 21 residues. V was pared by 8 bases and J by 3 bases, with 37 bases between. From germline, CDR1 is TSWWSYY and CDR2 QGS. The CDR3 nucleotides read TGTGCTCTTATGGAACTCCCAGGGGTCCAAGGGATGATCTTCATACCCGATAAACTCATCTTT. Translating gives CALMELPGVQGMIFIPDKLIF.

This clone was detected only a few times. The protein held in TCRdb is that of a much larger clone and does not match this DNA's translation at residue 14, likely because of a read error; the protein shown is translated from the DNA. The V call is TRDV3, the J call TRDJ1, with 9 bases lining up with TRDD3. Since TCRdb gives no J gene, matching the DNA to germline was used here to assign it. Germline CDR1 is TVYSNPD and CDR2 is GDNSRS (reference sequence). The CDR3 sequence is 23 residues long. The V gene end was trimmed by 2 bases and the J gene end by 7 bases; junction bases not matched to a gene: 38. CDR3: CAFAFRAAFCYWGTQENCPKLIF. CDR3 in DNA: TGTGCCTTTGCCTTCAGGGCGGCATTCTGCTACTGGGGGACTCAGGAAAACTGTCCTAAACTCATCTTT.

The table lists this clone with many counts. TCRdb's protein, taken from a much larger clone, differs from this DNA's translation at residue 5, likely owing to a read error; the protein displayed comes from the DNA. The chain combines TRDV1 with TRDJ1, with unresolved D. The CDR3 loop spans 13 amino acids. Trimming shortened V by 5 bases and J by 3 bases, and 10 bases separated the two germline ends. The germline gives CDR1 TSWWSYY, CDR2 QGS. CDR3 protein: CALGCLRPDKLIF. CDR3 DNA: TGTGCTCTTGGGTGCCTAAGGCCCGATAAACTCATCTTT.

This clone came up a few times. The protein recorded in TCRdb matches a much larger clone and deviates from this DNA's translation at residue 11, suggesting a read error; the protein here is obtained by translating the DNA. The same CDR3 is also encoded by other DNA sequences in this sample. CDR3 in DNA: TGTGCCTGTGACACCGTTGGGGTGCCGATCGAGAAACTCATCTTT. This translates into CACDTVGVPIEKLIF. The rearrangement uses TRDV2 and TRDJ1; a possible D gene is TRDD3 (5 bases). The J gene, missing from TCRdb, was assigned here through DNA to germline matching. Germline V CDR1 and CDR2: GEAIGNYY, EKD. Trimming stripped 0 bases from V and 8 bases from J, with 18 bases between. The CDR3 consists of 15 residues.

With respect to this clone: A far larger clone is off by one base, so a read error is likely. Other nucleotide sequences in the sample specify the same CDR3. The V and J genes are TRDV1 and TRDJ1; 12 nucleotides line up with TRDD3. The CDR3 consists of 22 residues. Per germline, CDR1 TSWWSYY and CDR2 QGS. The CDR3 coding sequence is TGTGCTCTTGGAGAACTCTGCCCTCATCTACTGGGGGATACCATATACACCGATAAACTCATCTTT. Its translation is CALGELCPHLLGDTIYTDKLIF.

This clone was detected only a few times. The translation of this DNA and the TCRdb protein of a much larger clone differ at residues 10 and 11, probably owing to a read error; the protein shown here is translated from the DNA. The chain has TRDV2 and TRDJ1, with a weak D call TRDD3 (6 bases). Because TCRdb records no J gene, it was assigned here through a match of the DNA to germline. The V end lost 0 bases, the J end lost 8 bases, and 18 bases lay between the germline ends. This CDR3 is 15 amino acids long. Germline values: CDR1 GEAIGNYY, CDR2 EKD. CDR3 sequence: CACDTVGGGARKLIF. The CDR3 nucleotides read TGTGCCTGTGACACCGTAGGTGGGGGCGCACGCAAACTCATCTTT.

Ten or more counts support this clone. The sample has other DNA sequences that encode this CDR3 too. The chain uses TRDV1 and TRDJ1, with 10 positions matching TRDD3. The J segment lost 3 bases and the V segment lost 1 base, leaving 32 bases of the junction unmatched. This CDR3 has 25 residues. From germline, CDR1 is TSWWSYY and CDR2 QGS. CDR3 coding DNA: TGTGCTCTTGGGGAACCCTCTTGGCGAGCCCCTGCGGACAGAGTTTTGGGGGATACATCCGATAAACTCATCTTT. The encoded protein is CALGEPSWRAPADRVLGDTSDKLIF.

As for this clone: TCRdb assigns this DNA the protein of a much larger clone, which departs from its translation at residue 8; this likely reflects a read error, and the protein shown comes from translating the DNA. The chain is built from TRDV1 and TRDJ1; 7 bases are shared with TRDD3. Because TCRdb records no J gene, it was assigned here through a match of the DNA to germline. J lost 4 bases, V lost 4 bases, and 36 bases had no gene match. The CDR3 runs 24 residues. The germline V gene encodes CDR1 TSWWSYY and CDR2 QGS. CDR3 bases: TGTGCTCTTGGGGCCACTCAGATCTACGAGGGGGATTCAGTTCGGCTTTCGGTAAACGATAAACTCATCTTT. Amino acid sequence: CALGATQIYEGDSVRLSVNDKLIF.

This clone is classed as medium-sized. This chain uses TRDV1 with TRDJ1; D is ambiguous. This CDR3 spans 18 amino acids. V gave up 3 bases and J gave up 1 base, with 21 bases separating them. Per the germline V gene, CDR1 is TSWWSYY and CDR2 is QGS. This CDR3 reads CALGDARLLTVCTDKLIF. The CDR3 DNA reads as TGTGCTCTTGGGGACGCCCGCCTCCTGACCGTGTGCACCGATAAACTCATCTTT.

Details on this clone: The amino acid sequence in TCRdb belongs to a much larger clone and departs from this DNA's translation at residue 7, likely a sequencing read error; the sequence shown is translated from the DNA. The gene calls are TRDV2 and TRDJ1, with 9 bases aligning to TRDD3. After removal of 0 bases from V and 5 bases from J, the junction contained 18 bases not matched to a gene. CDR1 and CDR2 from the germline V gene are GEAIGNYY and EKD. CDR3 length: 19 residues. CDR3 in amino acids: CACDTGSWGYAFREDKLIF. CDR3 bases: TGTGCCTGTGACACCGGTTCGTGGGGATACGCTTTTCGGGAGGATAAACTCATCTTT.

There are many counts of this clone. The V gene is TRDV1, the J gene TRDJ1; 12 bases fit TRDD3. This CDR3 has 18 residues. CDR1 is TSWWSYY, CDR2 QGS, per germline. J lost 4 bases, V lost 4 bases, and 13 bases had no gene match. The CDR3, as DNA: TGTGCTCTTGGGGTTTCCTACTGGGGGATACTCCCCTTCGATAAACTCATCTTT. Translation: CALGVSYWGILPFDKLIF.

In regard to this clone: A far larger clone is a single base away, which makes a read error likely. This specimen includes other DNA sequences encoding the same CDR3. V usage is TRAV38-2/DV8 and J usage is TRDJ1; 8 bases are shared with TRDD3. Here the J gene came from matching the DNA to germline, since TCRdb omits it. The CDR3 is made up of 20 amino acids. Germline values: CDR1 TSESDYY, CDR2 QEAYKQQN. Losses at the gene ends were 1 base for V and 0 bases for J; bases not matched to a gene: 17. CDR3 sequence (DNA): TGTGCTTATAGGAGCTTCTATTTCCCCTGGGGATACTTGTACACCGATAAACTCATCTTT. Amino acid sequence: CAYRSFYFPWGYLYTDKLIF.

To note about this clone: TCRdb attributes to this sequence the protein of a much larger clone, which differs from the DNA translation at residue 6; a read error is likely, and the protein displayed is translated from the DNA. This chain links TRDV1 with TRDJ1, with 8 bases that match TRDD2. No J segment appears in TCRdb, so it was assigned here by matching the sequence to germline. V lost 4 bases, J lost 0 bases, and 19 bases stayed unmatched. This CDR3 has 20 residues. The germline V gene has CDR1 TSWWSYY and CDR2 QGS. In DNA form, the CDR3 reads TGTGCTCTTGGGGCCCTCCCCCTCCTTCCTAACTGGGAACACACCGATAAACTCATCTTT. It specifies CALGALPLLPNWEHTDKLIF.

This clone turned up a few times. This likely came from a read error, as a far larger clone is one base away. The identical CDR3 is also encoded by other nucleotide sequences in the sample. The V gene is TRDV3, the J gene TRDJ1; 8 bases line up with TRDD3. The J gene was missing in TCRdb and was found by matching the end of the DNA to germline. This CDR3 is built from 17 residues. CDR1 is TVYSNPD and CDR2 is GDNSRS in the germline V gene (reference sequence). V was clipped by 3 bases and J by 5 bases; unmatched bases: 20. The CDR3 DNA follows: TGTGCCTTACTTACCTCCGGTTTACTGGGGGGCACTGATAAACTCATCTTT. Translation: CALLTSGLLGGTDKLIF.

About this clone: The protein that TCRdb holds for this DNA derives from a much larger clone and differs from the translated DNA at residue 13, which likely indicates a read error; the protein shown here is translated from the DNA. This rearrangement joins TRDV1 to TRDJ1, with 12 bases identical to TRDD3. Because TCRdb records no J gene, it was assigned here through a match of the DNA to germline. CDR1 and CDR2 (germline): TSWWSYY, QGS. CDR3 size: 25 residues. Trimming took 0 bases from V and 3 from J; bases not matched to a gene: 29. The CDR3 loop reads CALGELQSSYTKAGGYASSPDKLIF. The CDR3 DNA sequence: TGTGCTCTTGGGGAACTACAGTCTTCCTACACAAAAGCTGGGGGATACGCGTCCTCCCCCGATAAACTCATCTTT.

About this clone itself: For this DNA, TCRdb reports the protein of a much larger clone, which diverges at residue 8, most likely from a read error; the protein presented here is translated directly from the DNA. This chain uses TRDV1 with TRDJ1; no firm D call. In the absence of a J gene in TCRdb, the DNA was matched to germline to assign it here. V was cut by 4 bases and J by 1 base, with 19 bases left in between. CDR1 TSWWSYY and CDR2 QGS come from the germline V gene. The CDR3 runs to 17 residues. The CDR3 spells CALGGLYLPGITDKLIF. The CDR3 coding sequence is TGTGCTCTTGGGGGACTCTACCTCCCCGGTATCACCGATAAACTCATCTTT.

This clone was detected many times. This is likely an artifact of a read error, given a far larger clone one base away. The same CDR3 is also encoded by other DNA sequences in this sample. V is TRDV1 and J is TRDJ1; 13 bases are a match to TRDD3. TCRdb gives no J gene; it was assigned here by matching the DNA to germline. Germline CDR1 is TSWWSYY and CDR2 is QGS. This CDR3 contains 23 residues. The CDR3 loop is CALGDPTPSRTGGYAGYTDKLIF. The CDR3 nucleotides are TGTGCTCTTGGGGACCCGACCCCATCCCGTACTGGGGGATACGCGGGGTACACCGACAAACTCATCTTT.

The chain recombines TRDV1 with TRDJ1; a weak D match, TRDD2 (5 bases). No J segment appears in TCRdb, so it was assigned here by matching the sequence to germline. With 1 base removed from V and 0 bases from J, the gap between germline ends came to 33 bases. The germline V gene encodes CDR1 TSWWSYY and CDR2 QGS. CDR3 length equals 23 residues. The CDR3 loop reads CALGERQWEPTLCCDQYTDKLIF. In DNA form, the CDR3 reads TGTGCTCTTGGGGAACGTCAGTGGGAACCTACACTGTGCTGTGATCAATACACCGATAAACTCATCTTT.

Concerning this clone: The protein TCRdb gives is from a much larger clone and does not agree with this DNA's translation at residue 5, likely a read error; the protein shown here comes from the DNA. The rearrangement uses TRAV38-2/DV8 and TRDJ1; D remains unclear. Matching the DNA to germline supplied the J gene, which TCRdb does not give. Trimming took off 3 bases at V and 0 bases at J, with 27 bases between the two ends. CDR3 length: 20 residues. The germline V gene has CDR1 TSESDYY and CDR2 QEAYKQQN. CDR3 loop: CAYRKVSPSEGPRYTDKLIF. DNA for the CDR3: TGTGCTTATAGGAAGGTTTCCCCCTCCGAAGGCCCTCGGTACACCGATAAACTCATCTTT.

In this sample, this clone turned up a few times. This likely stems from a read error, as it lies one base from a far larger clone. Additional DNA sequences in this sample encode the identical CDR3. The V and J genes are TRDV1 and TRDJ1; 9 bases map to TRDD2. TCRdb does not report a J gene; here it was assigned by matching the DNA to germline references. This CDR3 has 22 amino acids. The germline CDR1 and CDR2 sequences are TSWWSYY and QGS. V lost 2 bases and J lost 2; bases outside the gene matches: 24. The CDR3 spells CALGELHTTRLPTFSFTDKLIF. The CDR3 region has the DNA TGTGCTCTTGGGGAATTGCATACCACCCGCCTTCCTACTTTCAGTTTTACCGATAAACTCATCTTT.

In regard to this clone: A read error is the likely source, as a far larger clone sits one nucleotide away. This same CDR3 is encoded by further DNA sequences in the sample. V gene TRDV1 combines with J gene TRDJ1; 7 bases fit TRDD3. TCRdb is silent on the J gene; assignment here came from matching the DNA to germline. CDR1 TSWWSYY and CDR2 QGS come from the germline V gene. The length of the CDR3 is 23 residues. The CDR3 sequence: CALGEVHFYSRGIHPQYTDKLIF. The CDR3 region has the DNA TGTGCCCTTGGGGAAGTTCATTTCTACAGCCGGGGGATCCACCCCCAATACACCGATAAACTCATCTTT.

At least ten counts were recorded for this clone. A far larger clone lies a single base away; this is likely a read error. The sample holds other DNA sequences that translate to the same CDR3. This chain connects TRDV1 to TRDJ1, with TRDD3 matching 12 bases. The J gene, left out of TCRdb, was set here by checking the DNA against germline. This CDR3 spans 20 amino acids. V shed 3 bases, J shed 0 bases, and the junction held 14 bases outside the gene matches. CDR1 is TSWWSYY and CDR2 is QGS in the germline V gene. The CDR3 bases are TGTGCTCTTGGGGAGGGTCTACCGTACTGGGGGATACCGTACACCGATAAACTCATCTTT. This encodes CALGEGLPYWGIPYTDKLIF.

This clone was counted a few times. A single base is all that separates this from a far larger clone, so a read error is likely. This same CDR3 is encoded by further DNA sequences in the sample. V is TRDV3 and J is TRDJ3; 11 bases agree with TRDD3. Germline matching of the DNA provided the J gene here, since TCRdb leaves it blank. The CDR3 sequence is 29 residues long. Germline-derived CDR1 and CDR2 are TVYSNPD and GDNSRS (reference sequence). The CDR3 nucleotides read TGTGCCTTCCCCGTGCCTTCCTACCCCAGATCCGCCAATTACTGGGGGATAATCGTCGGGGCCTGGGATACCCGACAGATGTTTTTC. Translated, it gives CAFPVPSYPRSANYWGIIVGAWDTRQMFF.

This clone was seen at least ten times. A single base is all that separates this from a far larger clone, so a read error is likely. Other DNA variants within this sample encode the same CDR3. The chain is built from TRDV2 and TRDJ1; D gene ambiguous. The J gene was missing in TCRdb and was found by matching the end of the DNA to germline. The CDR3 runs 15 residues. The germline V gene has CDR1 GEAIGNYY and CDR2 EKD. The CDR3, as DNA: TGCGCCTGTGACACCGTATTGAGAAGCACCGATAAACTCATCTTT. Translating gives CACDTVLRSTDKLIF.

As to this clone: This DNA translates differently at residue 4 from the TCRdb protein, which is that of a much larger clone; a read error is likely, and the protein shown is the DNA's own translation. The chain is built from TRDV2 and TRDJ1; TRDD3 aligns across 8 bases. TCRdb lists no J gene, so it was determined here by aligning the DNA to germline. Trimming removed 5 bases from V and 0 bases from J; junction bases left unmatched: 13. The CDR3 is made up of 17 amino acids. In germline, CDR1 is GEAIGNYY, CDR2 EKD. The CDR3: CACGSLTGGSNTDKLIF. The CDR3 DNA is TGTGCCTGTGGCTCTTTAACTGGGGGGTCCAACACCGATAAACTCATCTTT.